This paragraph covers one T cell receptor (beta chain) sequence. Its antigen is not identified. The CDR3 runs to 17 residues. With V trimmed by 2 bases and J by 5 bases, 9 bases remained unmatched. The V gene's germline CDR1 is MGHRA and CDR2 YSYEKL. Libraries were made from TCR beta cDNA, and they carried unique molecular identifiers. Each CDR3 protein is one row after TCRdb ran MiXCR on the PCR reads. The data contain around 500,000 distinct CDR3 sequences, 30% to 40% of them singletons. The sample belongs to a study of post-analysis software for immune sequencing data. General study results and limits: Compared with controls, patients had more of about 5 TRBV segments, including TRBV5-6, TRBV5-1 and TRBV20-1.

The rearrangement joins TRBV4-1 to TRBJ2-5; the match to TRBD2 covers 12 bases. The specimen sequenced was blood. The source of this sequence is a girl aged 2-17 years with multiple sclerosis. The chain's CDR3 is CASSQRGTTSGGETQYF. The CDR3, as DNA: TGCGCCAGCAGCCAAAGAGGGACGACTAGCGGGGGTGAGACCCAGTACTTC.